This is a list of T cell receptor beta chains from one sample in a study of cytomegalovirus exposure and HLA in healthy donors. Measured with immunoSEQ multiplex PCR; TCRdb has only the in-frame clones, and not every one. In the table there are about 72,000 clones, about four fifths of which are singletons. Sequencing was performed on PBMCs. Receptors originate from a man aged 18-30 years in good health and CMV-seronegative. CDR3s include the opening cysteine and the closing phenylalanine or tryptophan. The D gene is left open where the match is weak. The listing skips clone size in some rows; elsewhere it reads once, few, many or a size class.

j_call: TRBJ2-7; d_call: .; v_call: TRBV4-1; clone_size: few; cdr3_aa: CASSHPGDLYEQYF; cdr3_nt: TGCGCCAGCAGCCACCCGGGGGATCTCTACGAGCAGTACTTC
j_call: TRBJ2-1; d_call: .; v_call: TRBV7-9; clone_size: .; cdr3_aa: CASSLARFRDSSYNEQFF; cdr3_nt: TGTGCCAGCAGCTTAGCACGTTTTCGAGATAGCTCCTACAATGAGCAGTTCTTC
j_call: TRBJ1-5; d_call: .; v_call: TRBV4-3; clone_size: .; cdr3_aa: CASSQDRGFNQPQHF; cdr3_nt: TGCGCCAGCAGCCAAGATAGGGGGTTCAATCAGCCCCAGCATTTT
j_call: TRBJ2-2; d_call: .; v_call: TRBV7-9; clone_size: .; cdr3_aa: CASSLPGPGAGELFF; cdr3_nt: TGTGCCAGCAGCCTGCCGGGCCCAGGGGCCGGGGAGCTGTTTTTT
j_call: TRBJ1-3; d_call: .; v_call: TRBV6-1; clone_size: .; cdr3_aa: CASISSGNTIYF; cdr3_nt: TGTGCCAGCATATCCTCTGGAAACACCATATATTTT
j_call: TRBJ1-2; d_call: .; v_call: TRBV21-1; clone_size: .; cdr3_aa: CASSTGQGRRGYTF; cdr3_nt: TGTGCCAGCAGCACCGGACAGGGTAGAAGGGGCTACACCTTC
j_call: TRBJ2-3; d_call: .; v_call: TRBV4-3; clone_size: .; cdr3_aa: CASSQRGLPSYTQYF; cdr3_nt: TGCGCCAGCAGCCAAAGAGGACTTCCTAGTTATACGCAGTATTTT
j_call: TRBJ1-1; d_call: .; v_call: TRBV18; clone_size: .; cdr3_aa: CASSPTGRVTEAFF; cdr3_nt: TGTGCCAGCTCACCAACGGGCAGGGTGACTGAAGCTTTCTTT
j_call: TRBJ1-5; d_call: TRBD1; v_call: TRBV9; clone_size: once; cdr3_aa: CASSGTGNQPQHF; cdr3_nt: TGTGCCAGCAGCGGGACAGGGAATCAGCCCCAGCATTTT
j_call: TRBJ1-3; d_call: .; v_call: TRBV5-4; clone_size: once; cdr3_aa: CASSPREGLGNTIYF; cdr3_nt: TGTGCCAGCAGCCCGAGGGAGGGCCTCGGAAACACCATATATTTT
j_call: TRBJ2-3; d_call: TRBD1; v_call: TRBV6-4; clone_size: .; cdr3_aa: CASSVGQGGDTQYF; cdr3_nt: TGTGCCAGCAGTGTGGGACAGGGGGGAGATACGCAGTATTTT
j_call: TRBJ1-1; d_call: TRBD1; v_call: TRBV15; clone_size: .; cdr3_aa: CATSESGTGWRTEAFF; cdr3_nt: TGTGCCACCAGCGAATCTGGGACAGGGTGGAGGACTGAAGCTTTCTTT
j_call: TRBJ2-5; d_call: .; v_call: TRBV30; clone_size: .; cdr3_aa: CARGEGGGETQYF; cdr3_nt: TGTGCCCGGGGGGAGGGGGGTGGAGAGACCCAGTACTTC
j_call: TRBJ2-7; d_call: .; v_call: TRBV7-6; clone_size: .; cdr3_aa: CASSLHLGNYEQYF; cdr3_nt: TGTGCCAGCAGCTTACACCTCGGGAACTACGAGCAGTACTTC
j_call: TRBJ1-4; d_call: .; v_call: TRBV9; clone_size: .; cdr3_aa: CASSAANEKLFF; cdr3_nt: TGTGCCAGCAGCGCCGCTAATGAAAAACTGTTTTTT
j_call: TRBJ2-7; d_call: .; v_call: TRBV10-3; clone_size: .; cdr3_aa: CANQEIVGASEQYF; cdr3_nt: TGTGCCAATCAGGAGATCGTAGGGGCTAGCGAGCAGTACTTC
j_call: TRBJ1-1; d_call: TRBD1; v_call: TRBV5-6; clone_size: .; cdr3_aa: CASSLKTGGQGARSFF; cdr3_nt: TGTGCCAGCAGCCTAAAAACCGGAGGACAGGGGGCGAGGTCTTTCTTT
j_call: TRBJ2-2; d_call: .; v_call: TRBV12-2; clone_size: .; cdr3_aa: CASRFSGRAPGELFF; cdr3_nt: TGTGCAAGTCGCTTTAGCGGGAGGGCCCCCGGGGAGCTGTTTTTT
j_call: TRBJ2-6; d_call: .; v_call: TRBV11-1; clone_size: .; cdr3_aa: CASSSRGAGANVLTF; cdr3_nt: TGTGCCAGCAGCTCCAGGGGAGCTGGGGCCAACGTCCTGACTTTC
j_call: TRBJ1-1; d_call: .; v_call: TRBV5-5; clone_size: few; cdr3_aa: CASSLRGSLTEAFF; cdr3_nt: TGTGCCAGCAGCCTCAGAGGGAGTTTAACTGAAGCTTTCTTT
j_call: TRBJ2-7; d_call: .; v_call: TRBV4-2; clone_size: .; cdr3_aa: CASSQAVSSQDEQYF; cdr3_nt: TGTGCCAGCAGCCAAGCTGTGTCTAGTCAAGACGAGCAGTACTTC
j_call: TRBJ2-4; d_call: TRBD1; v_call: TRBV29-1; clone_size: .; cdr3_aa: CSVPGQGTYIQYF; cdr3_nt: TGCAGCGTCCCCGGACAGGGAACGTACATTCAGTACTTC
j_call: TRBJ2-3; d_call: .; v_call: TRBV30; clone_size: few; cdr3_aa: CAWSRTDRSSSTDTQYF; cdr3_nt: TGTGCCTGGAGTAGGACAGACAGATCCTCTAGCACAGATACGCAGTATTTT
j_call: TRBJ1-2; d_call: TRBD1; v_call: TRBV9; clone_size: .; cdr3_aa: CASSVTGGGYTF; cdr3_nt: TGTGCCAGCAGCGTAACAGGGGGAGGCTACACCTTC
j_call: TRBJ2-5; d_call: .; v_call: TRBV5-4; clone_size: .; cdr3_aa: CASSLQQETQYF; cdr3_nt: TGTGCCAGCAGCTTACAACAAGAGACCCAGTACTTC
j_call: TRBJ2-1; d_call: TRBD1; v_call: TRBV5-1; clone_size: .; cdr3_aa: CASSPGQGDSNEQFF; cdr3_nt: TGCGCCAGCAGCCCTGGACAGGGGGATAGCAATGAGCAGTTCTTC
j_call: TRBJ2-7; d_call: .; v_call: TRBV29-1; clone_size: .; cdr3_aa: CSVVVRWGPYHEQYF; cdr3_nt: TGCAGCGTTGTAGTACGATGGGGCCCTTACCACGAGCAGTACTTC
j_call: TRBJ2-5; d_call: TRBD2; v_call: TRBV4-1; clone_size: .; cdr3_aa: CASSQGWGLAGEETQYF; cdr3_nt: TGCGCCAGCAGCCAAGGGTGGGGACTAGCGGGAGAAGAGACCCAGTACTTC
j_call: TRBJ2-7; d_call: .; v_call: TRBV5-4; clone_size: .; cdr3_aa: CASSYRSYEQYF; cdr3_nt: TGTGCCAGCAGCTACCGCTCCTACGAGCAGTACTTC
j_call: TRBJ2-1; d_call: TRBD2; v_call: TRBV27; clone_size: .; cdr3_aa: CASSLSGLAGGSDEQFF; cdr3_nt: TGTGCCAGCAGTTTATCCGGACTAGCGGGGGGGAGCGATGAGCAGTTCTTC
j_call: TRBJ2-5; d_call: TRBD1; v_call: TRBV7-9; clone_size: .; cdr3_aa: CASSPRETGGRETQYF; cdr3_nt: TGTGCCAGCAGCCCACGAGAGACAGGGGGCAGGGAGACCCAGTACTTC
j_call: TRBJ2-5; d_call: .; v_call: TRBV6-5; clone_size: .; cdr3_aa: CASSYSRPDTAQYF; cdr3_nt: TGTGCCAGCAGTTACTCCAGGCCTGATACGGCCCAGTACTTC
j_call: TRBJ1-6; d_call: TRBD1; v_call: TRBV6-5; clone_size: .; cdr3_aa: CASSSGQGSHSPLHF; cdr3_nt: TGTGCCAGCAGCTCCGGACAGGGGTCGCATTCACCCCTCCACTTT
j_call: TRBJ2-7; d_call: .; v_call: TRBV19; clone_size: .; cdr3_aa: CASSRGSGLSYEQYF; cdr3_nt: TGTGCCAGTAGTAGGGGTAGCGGCCTCTCCTACGAGCAGTACTTC
j_call: TRBJ2-1; d_call: TRBD2; v_call: TRBV28; clone_size: .; cdr3_aa: CADIPAGGQNEQFF; cdr3_nt: TGTGCCGACATTCCAGCGGGGGGTCAAAATGAGCAGTTCTTC
j_call: TRBJ2-2; d_call: TRBD1; v_call: TRBV6-5; clone_size: once; cdr3_aa: CASSGRTGGPGELFF; cdr3_nt: TGTGCCAGCAGTGGACGTACAGGGGGCCCCGGGGAGCTGTTTTTT
j_call: TRBJ2-1; d_call: TRBD1; v_call: TRBV19; clone_size: .; cdr3_aa: CASSLDRGVSAEQFF; cdr3_nt: TGTGCCAGTAGTTTGGACAGGGGGGTAAGTGCGGAGCAGTTCTTC
j_call: TRBJ1-5; d_call: TRBD1; v_call: TRBV28; clone_size: .; cdr3_aa: CASSSRTGRYQPQHF; cdr3_nt: TGTGCCAGCAGTTCAAGGACAGGGCGGTATCAGCCCCAGCATTTT
j_call: TRBJ2-1; d_call: .; v_call: TRBV4-3; clone_size: .; cdr3_aa: CASSQDGVSSGVYNEQFF; cdr3_nt: TGCGCCAGCAGCCAAGATGGGGTTTCGAGCGGCGTTTACAATGAGCAGTTCTTC
j_call: TRBJ1-5; d_call: .; v_call: TRBV29-1; clone_size: .; cdr3_aa: CSVFLTGEGNQPQHF; cdr3_nt: TGCAGCGTCTTCCTGACAGGAGAGGGCAATCAGCCCCAGCATTTT
j_call: TRBJ1-2; d_call: .; v_call: TRBV7-9; clone_size: .; cdr3_aa: CASSLIDVYGYTF; cdr3_nt: TGTGCCAGCAGCTTAATAGATGTCTATGGCTACACCTTC
j_call: TRBJ2-7; d_call: .; v_call: TRBV15; clone_size: .; cdr3_aa: CATSRDPQGSREQYF; cdr3_nt: TGTGCCACCAGCAGAGATCCGCAGGGCTCCCGTGAGCAGTACTTC
j_call: TRBJ2-3; d_call: .; v_call: TRBV7-7; clone_size: .; cdr3_aa: CASSLDRGTLEKTDTQYF; cdr3_nt: TGTGCTAGCAGCTTAGATCGGGGTACCCTCGAAAAGACAGATACGCAGTATTTT
j_call: TRBJ1-1; d_call: TRBD1; v_call: TRBV5-5; clone_size: once; cdr3_aa: CASSFPQRGRGTEAFF; cdr3_nt: TGTGCCAGCAGCTTCCCTCAAAGGGGGCGCGGTACTGAAGCTTTCTTT
j_call: TRBJ2-3; d_call: TRBD2; v_call: TRBV5-4; clone_size: few; cdr3_aa: CASSSTSGRSVDTQYF; cdr3_nt: TGTGCCAGCAGCTCGACTAGCGGGAGATCGGTAGATACGCAGTATTTT
j_call: TRBJ2-3; d_call: TRBD1; v_call: TRBV2; clone_size: few; cdr3_aa: CASSQPPTGVITDTQYF; cdr3_nt: TGTGCCAGCAGCCAACCGCCGACAGGGGTTATCACAGATACGCAGTATTTT
j_call: TRBJ2-1; d_call: TRBD1; v_call: TRBV27; clone_size: .; cdr3_aa: CASSSFRDRGINEQFF; cdr3_nt: TGTGCCAGCAGTTCATTCCGGGACAGGGGGATCAATGAGCAGTTCTTC
j_call: TRBJ1-1; d_call: TRBD1; v_call: TRBV5-1; clone_size: .; cdr3_aa: CASSRWTGQGTEAFF; cdr3_nt: TGCGCCAGCAGCCGCTGGACAGGGCAAGGCACTGAAGCTTTCTTT
j_call: TRBJ2-7; d_call: .; v_call: TRBV28; clone_size: .; cdr3_aa: CASSLTGRGYEQYF; cdr3_nt: TGTGCCAGCAGTTTGACCGGCAGAGGCTACGAGCAGTACTTC
j_call: TRBJ2-7; d_call: TRBD1; v_call: TRBV7-9; clone_size: .; cdr3_aa: CASSQGQGNEQYF; cdr3_nt: TGTGCCAGCAGCCAGGGACAGGGGAACGAGCAGTACTTC
j_call: TRBJ2-1; d_call: .; v_call: TRBV6-5; clone_size: .; cdr3_aa: CASSLRGQSYNEQFF; cdr3_nt: TGTGCCAGCAGTTTACGTGGACAATCGTACAATGAGCAGTTCTTC
j_call: TRBJ2-2; d_call: .; v_call: TRBV7-9; clone_size: .; cdr3_aa: CASSSRSGAPGELFF; cdr3_nt: TGTGCCAGCAGCTCCAGATCAGGGGCTCCCGGGGAGCTGTTTTTT
j_call: TRBJ1-2; d_call: TRBD1; v_call: TRBV7-6; clone_size: .; cdr3_aa: CASSLNPTQGRGYTF; cdr3_nt: TGTGCCAGCAGCTTAAACCCCACACAGGGGCGAGGCTACACCTTC
j_call: TRBJ1-4; d_call: TRBD1; v_call: TRBV6-6; clone_size: .; cdr3_aa: CASSYSPGQGSEKLFF; cdr3_nt: TGTGCCAGCAGTTACTCGCCGGGACAGGGGTCAGAAAAACTGTTTTTT
j_call: TRBJ2-3; d_call: TRBD2; v_call: TRBV7-8; clone_size: .; cdr3_aa: CASSLARGSTDTQYF; cdr3_nt: TGTGCCAGCAGCTTAGCGCGGGGGAGCACAGATACGCAGTATTTT